This T cell receptor beta chain was observed in a study of shared clonotypes between healthy human individuals. As for the study in general: A couple of female and a few male donors aged 18 to 49 were enrolled. Study-wide points: Non-shared clonotypes displayed generation probabilities falling below those of clonotypes present in all four donors. Naive subsets tended to show greater estimated richness than memory subsets. Since donors were few, the genetic and exposure-history diversity represented was limited.

A remark on this clone: Its matching antigen is unknown.

Data came from immunoSEQ multiplex PCR; TCRdb stores just in-frame clones and leaves some out. Seen here are millions of clones, about 95% observed once, and the top ten hold around 1.1%. Trimming cost V 1 base and J 4 bases, with 8 bases left between them. The CDR3 sequence is 13 residues long. Looked up from germline, CDR1 is SQVTM and CDR2 is ANQGSEA. Selected positively for CCR7 and CD45RO-negative, naive CD8 cells excluded terminally differentiated effector memory CD45RA+ cells. Material for sequencing was naive CD8+ T cells sorted from blood. The V gene is TRBV29-1, the J gene TRBJ1-5, with D tentatively TRBD1 (5 bases). This sequence originates from a man younger than 35 in good health. The CDR3 protein is CSVEGEGNQPQHF. The DNA of the CDR3 is TGCAGCGTTGAAGGGGAGGGGAATCAGCCCCAGCATTTT.